These 9 T cell receptor beta chains were all obtained from the same sample, sequenced in a study of blood T cell repertoires in COVID-19. The protocol was immunoSEQ multiplex PCR, while the TCRdb copy is restricted to in-frame clones and leaves out a portion. In the table there are about 34,000 clones, approximately 82% of which are singletons. Sequenced: peripheral blood. These receptors all stem from a man aged 80 or over with active or convalescent COVID-19.

The rearrangement joins TRBV5-6 to TRBJ2-2; D not certain. The CDR3 extends over 15 amino acids. V was trimmed by 0 bases and J by 6 bases, leaving 12 bases between them. Germline V gene data show CDR1 as SGHDT and CDR2 as YYEEEE. The CDR3 here is CASSLAAGPPGELFF. CDR3 nucleotides: TGTGCCAGCAGCTTGGCTGCTGGGCCCCCCGGGGAGCTGTTTTTT.

The chain couples TRBV29-1 to TRBJ2-2; 7 bases align to TRBD1. Germline assignment: CDR1 SQVTM and CDR2 ANQGSEA. This CDR3 contains 15 residues. V was pared by 5 bases and J by 2 bases, with 8 bases of the junction left unmatched. CDR3 residues: CSVLWGQPNTGELFF. CDR3 nucleotide sequence: TGCAGCGTTTTGTGGGGACAGCCCAACACCGGGGAGCTGTTTTTT.

The J gene is TRBJ2-1, the V gene TRBV18, with 13 bases matching TRBD2. The CDR3 runs to 15 residues. Germline V gives CDR1 KGHSH, CDR2 LQKENI. Trimming at V came to 4 bases and at J to 10 bases, leaving 7 bases not matched to a gene. CDR3 DNA: TGTGCCAGCTCACTCGGACTAGCGGGAGATGGGGAGCAGTTCTTC. Its protein is CASSLGLAGDGEQFF. The full variable domain, rest sourced from reference TRBV18 and TRBJ2-1, is NAGVMQNPRHLVRRRGQEARLRCSPMKGHSHVYWYRQLPEEGLKFMVYLQKENIIDESGMPKERFSAEFPKEGPSILRIQQVVRGDSAAYFCASSLGLAGDGEQFFGPGTRLTVL.

This chain links TRBV19 with TRBJ2-7, with 8 bases lining up with TRBD2. The CDR3 is 14 residues long. V shed 6 bases and J 4 bases; nucleotides not matched to a gene: 8. CDR1 is LNHDA and CDR2 is SQIVND in the germline V gene (reference sequence). The CDR3 loop is CASSPGGGSYEQYF. Written as DNA, the CDR3 is TGTGCCAGTAGCCCCGGGGGGGGCTCGTACGAGCAGTACTTC.

The chain joins TRBV7-3 to TRBJ1-5; D is unclear. The germline V and J ends were trimmed by 2 bases and 5 bases, with 10 bases remaining between them. The length of the CDR3 is 14 residues. CDR1 is SGHTA and CDR2 is FQGTGA in the germline V gene. CDR3 sequence: CASSLSGRDQPQHF. CDR3 in DNA: TGTGCCAGCAGCTTATCCGGGAGGGATCAGCCCCAGCATTTT.

Written as DNA, the CDR3 is TGTGCCAGCAGCCTTAGGGGCTCTGGGGCCAACGTCCTGACTTTC. Residues: CASSLRGSGANVLTF. The chain couples TRBV9 to TRBJ2-6, with D maybe TRBD1 (5 bases). V was trimmed by 4 bases and J by 0 bases, leaving 8 bases between them. The CDR3 runs to 15 residues. Germline V gives CDR1 SGDLS, CDR2 YYNGEE.

V and J are TRBV11-3 and TRBJ2-1; D remains unclear. Trimming pared 1 base from V and 5 bases from J, leaving 12 bases between. The CDR3 sequence is 15 residues long. Germline V CDR1 and CDR2: SGHNT, YENEEA. CDR3 residues: CASSLALGLHNEQFF. In DNA form, the CDR3 reads TGTGCCAGCAGCTTAGCCCTAGGTCTGCACAATGAGCAGTTCTTC.

The rearrangement uses TRBV4-2 and TRBJ2-3; maybe TRBD2 (6 bases). V lost 3 bases and J lost 3, with 10 bases in between. The CDR3 loop spans 14 amino acids. CDR1 and CDR2 (germline): LGHNA, YNFKEQ. CDR3 sequence: CASSQVGGTDTQYF. The DNA of the CDR3 is TGTGCCAGCAGCCAGGTCGGGGGTACAGATACGCAGTATTTT.

V gene TRBV4-2 combines with J gene TRBJ1-1; D remains unclear. Per germline, CDR1 LGHNA and CDR2 YNFKEQ. The CDR3 runs 15 residues. V gave up 0 bases and J gave up 4 bases, with 12 bases separating them. The CDR3 DNA reads TGTGCCAGCAGCCAAGATCAGAGGGCTGGCACTGAAGCTTTCTTT. Translation gives CASSQDQRAGTEAFF.